The 14 T cell receptor beta chains presented below share a single source sample, sequenced in a study of cytomegalovirus exposure and HLA in healthy donors. The PCR was carried out with 60 Vbeta primers and 13 Jbeta primers. Here immunoSEQ multiplex PCR was the method, and the copy in TCRdb shows in-frame clones only, minus some. The profile shows some 140,000 clones, about 75% of them singletons. The sequencing sample was made of PBMCs. Receptors originate from a woman aged 40-49 years in good health and CMV-seronegative.

This chain joins TRBV29-1 and TRBJ1-2; D is undetermined. Per the germline V gene, CDR1 is SQVTM and CDR2 is ANQGSEA. CDR3 length: 15 amino acids. The V end lost 3 bases, the J end lost 5 bases, and 19 bases lay between the germline ends. The CDR3 region is CSVDGMRGKEYGYTF. For the CDR3, the DNA is TGCAGCGTTGATGGGATGCGGGGAAAGGAGTATGGCTACACCTTC.

The V gene is TRBV19, the J gene TRBJ2-1; 9 bases align to TRBD1. CDR3 length: 13 residues. The V segment lost 10 bases and the J segment 7 bases; nucleotides outside the gene matches: 8. Germline V CDR1 and CDR2: LNHDA, SQIVND (reference sequence). The CDR3 here is CATEAGQGNEQFF. CDR3 in DNA: TGTGCCACCGAGGCGGGACAGGGTAATGAGCAGTTCTTC.

The chain is built from TRBV9 and TRBJ1-5; the D gene is possibly TRBD1 (6 bases). Germline CDR1 is SGDLS and CDR2 is YYNGEE. This CDR3 is built from 13 residues. The V and J ends lost 3 bases and 6 bases respectively, with 10 bases between them. This CDR3 reads CASSGTGTQPQHF. For the CDR3, the DNA is TGTGCCAGCAGCGGAACAGGGACTCAGCCCCAGCATTTT.

The chain employs TRBV27 and TRBJ2-1, with TRBD2 matching 8 bases. V was clipped by 2 bases and J by 5 bases; unmatched bases: 11. The CDR3 extends over 17 amino acids. The germline V gene has CDR1 MNHEY and CDR2 SMNVEV (reference sequence). The CDR3 DNA reads as TGTGCCAGCAGTTTAGGATCGGGGGGGCCGAAAAACAATGAGCAGTTCTTC. It specifies CASSLGSGGPKNNEQFF.

This clone occurred a few times. This chain joins TRBV7-9 and TRBJ1-2; perhaps TRBD1 as D (5 bases). Trimming cost V 2 bases and J 3 bases, with 7 bases left between them. This CDR3 is 13 amino acids long. Germline V gene sequence: CDR1 SEHNR, CDR2 FQNEAQ (reference sequence). CDR3 in DNA: TGTGCCAGCAGCTTACGACAGTACTATGGCTACACCTTC. As protein: CASSLRQYYGYTF.

In this sample, this clone turned up a few times. This rearrangement joins TRBV6-5 to TRBJ1-1; D is uncertain. Germline lookup yields CDR1 MNHEY and CDR2 SVGAGI. V was pared by 0 bases and J by 3 bases, with 5 bases between. CDR3 length: 13 amino acids. CDR3 nucleotide sequence: TGTGCCAGCAGTTACTCGAGTCACACTGAAGCTTTCTTT. Amino acid sequence: CASSYSSHTEAFF.

The V call is TRBV5-4, the J call TRBJ2-5; the match to TRBD2 covers 7 bases. The V gene end was trimmed by 4 bases and the J gene end by 4 bases; junction bases not matched to a gene: 13. The CDR3 sequence is 16 residues long. Germline loops: CDR1 SGHNT, CDR2 YYREEE (reference sequence). The CDR3 reads CASSPGGGSGPETQYF. The CDR3 DNA is TGTGCCAGCAGCCCGGGGGGTGGTAGCGGGCCAGAGACCCAGTACTTC.

This chain connects TRBV28 to TRBJ1-2; 9 bases agree with TRBD1. The CDR3 totals 14 residues. The germline gives CDR1 MDHEN, CDR2 SYDVKM. The trim removed 5 bases at V and 5 bases at J, leaving 6 bases unmatched. The CDR3 sequence: CASSSPGTGYGYTF. The CDR3 coding sequence is TGTGCCAGCAGTAGCCCCGGGACAGGGTATGGCTACACCTTC.

This chain uses TRBV11-2 with TRBJ2-5; D unclear. This CDR3 has 14 residues. From germline, CDR1 is SGHAT and CDR2 FQNNGV. Trimming removed 5 bases at V and 5 bases at J, with 15 bases between. CDR3 DNA sequence: TGTGCCAGCAGCGAGACTGGAGATTGGGAGACCCAGTACTTC. Its protein is CASSETGDWETQYF.

The chain uses TRBV5-6 and TRBJ1-4; the D gene is possibly TRBD1 (5 bases). Germline V CDR1 and CDR2: SGHDT, YYEEEE. The CDR3 sequence is 15 residues long. The V end was cut by 2 bases, the J end by 7 bases, with 15 bases between. CDR3 protein: CASSLRSGWSEKLFF. Here the CDR3 DNA reads TGTGCCAGCAGCTTACGGTCAGGGTGGAGTGAAAAACTGTTTTTT.

This chain uses TRBV15 with TRBJ1-2; D call uncertain. Trimming took off 0 bases at V and 5 bases at J, with 4 bases between the two ends. Looked up from germline, CDR1 is LNHNV and CDR2 is YYDKDF (reference sequence). This CDR3 comprises 12 residues. CDR3 in DNA: TGTGCCACCAGCAGAGATTATTATGGCTACACCTTC. Amino acids: CATSRDYYGYTF.

The rearrangement joins TRBV30 to TRBJ2-7, with D perhaps TRBD2 (6 bases). The CDR3 extends over 15 amino acids. V gave up 4 bases and J gave up 3 bases, with 19 bases separating them. Germline values: CDR1 GTSNPN, CDR2 SVGIG (reference sequence). The CDR3 DNA reads as TGTGCCTGGAAACGGTCTCGGGGGTTCAACTACGAGCAGTACTTC. It is translated as CAWKRSRGFNYEQYF.

This clone came up once. The chain links TRBV11-2 to TRBJ2-5; TRBD1 is a possible D gene (5 bases). The CDR3 runs 13 residues. Germline V gene sequence: CDR1 SGHAT, CDR2 FQNNGV. The ends were cut back, 5 bases at V and 3 bases at J, with 10 bases in the middle. CDR3 sequence reads: CASSPDREETQYF. For the CDR3, the DNA is TGTGCCAGCAGCCCCGACAGAGAAGAGACCCAGTACTTC.

The J gene is TRBJ2-2, the V gene TRBV5-1; TRBD2 matches 7 bases. This CDR3 contains 16 residues. From germline, CDR1 is SGHRS and CDR2 YFSETQ. V trimming: 0 bases; J trimming: 3 bases; junction bases outside the gene matches: 5. The CDR3 nucleotides are TGCGCCAGCAGCTTGGCGGCAGGGAGGGACACCGGGGAGCTGTTTTTT. This sequence encodes CASSLAAGRDTGELFF.